What follows describes a single T cell receptor (beta chain). Per germline, CDR1 GTSNPN and CDR2 SVGIG (reference sequence). The CDR3 has 12 residues. This record comes from a study of T cell changes during pregnancy in multiple sclerosis. Sequenced by immunoSEQ multiplex PCR; TCRdb stores in-frame clones only, minus some. The data show nearly 40,000 clones, around 94% seen once. Sequences were derived from CD4+ T cells from peripheral blood mononuclear cells, sampled before pregnancy. The V gene is TRBV30, the J gene TRBJ2-5; tentatively, D is TRBD2 (5 bases). The better agreement between TRBJ2-7 and the DNA end casts doubt on the J call. This clonotype originated in a female donor with multiple sclerosis, enrolled in a pregnancy study. The CDR3 region has the DNA TGTGCCTGGAGGAGCGGCCCCTACGAGCAGTACTTC. Residues: CAWRSGPYEQYF.